This T cell receptor (beta chain) was sequenced in a study of T cell responses to AZD1222 COVID-19 vaccine. Study-level background: Whether given at about 4 or about 12 weeks, second doses were pooled.

Findings and limits, study-wide: Two AZD1222 administrations were followed by greater Spike-specific TCR breadth and depth.

Trimming removed 5 bases from V and 2 bases from J, with 12 bases in between. The CDR3 runs to 14 residues. Germline values: CDR1 SEHNR, CDR2 FQNEAQ (reference sequence). This table comes from immunoSEQ multiplex PCR, and its TCRdb copy is limited to in-frame clones, with some not included. Of 110,000 or so clones in the sample, just over 85% were seen once. Details on this clone: What it recognizes is unknown.

The origin of this receptor is an adult in good health. The sequenced sample was peripheral blood, obtained on day 0 of AZD1222 vaccination. The rearrangement links TRBV7-9 to TRBJ2-5; perhaps TRBD2 as D (5 bases). This chain's CDR3 is CASSLPTGQETQYF. CDR3 DNA sequence: TGTGCCAGCAGCCTACCGACGGGGCAAGAGACCCAGTACTTC.